This is a list of T cell receptor beta chains from one sample in a study of blood T cells in healthy people across ages. TCRdb itself ran the 5' RACE reads through MiXCR, one entry per CDR3 protein. The table records about 1.8 million distinct CDR3 sequences, roughly 52% of them present only once. Sequencing was done on a sample of blood. These receptors were obtained from a woman aged 40 to 49 in good health. Both conserved end residues are part of each CDR3. Fields, in order: D gene, J gene, V gene, clone size, CDR3 length, CDR3 DNA, CDR3 protein. A D gene is named only where the DNA matches it firmly. Clone size is stated in some rows and not others, as once, few, many or a class when expanded.

d_gene: TRBD2; j_gene: TRBJ2-3; v_gene: TRBV20-1; abundance: few; len: 14; CDR3nt: TGCAGTGCTAGTCACCTAGCGGGGTTAGATACGCAGTATTTT; CDR3aa: CSASHLAGLDTQYF
d_gene: .; j_gene: TRBJ2-7; v_gene: TRBV5-6; abundance: once; len: 13; CDR3nt: TGTGCCAGCAGCCGACCCGGGGTGCACGAGCAGTACTTC; CDR3aa: CASSRPGVHEQYF
d_gene: .; j_gene: TRBJ2-5; v_gene: TRBV12-3/TRBV12-4; abundance: few; len: 13; CDR3nt: TGTGCCAGCAGTCTCCCCAGGGCACGGGAGCAGTACTTC; CDR3aa: CASSLPRAREQYF
d_gene: .; j_gene: TRBJ2-5; v_gene: TRBV7-2; abundance: many; len: 14; CDR3nt: TGTGCTAGCAGCTTAGGAGGGGCACGAGAGACCCAGTACTTC; CDR3aa: CASSLGGARETQYF
d_gene: .; j_gene: TRBJ1-6; v_gene: TRBV28; abundance: .; len: 15; CDR3nt: TGTGCCGGCAGGCCCCTAAGGGGGAATAATTCACCCCTCCACTTT; CDR3aa: CAGRPLRGNNSPLHF
d_gene: .; j_gene: TRBJ2-1; v_gene: TRBV4-1; abundance: .; len: 14; CDR3nt: TGCGCCAGCAGCCAAGAGGCCATTGTCAATGAGCAGTTCTTC; CDR3aa: CASSQEAIVNEQFF
d_gene: TRBD2; j_gene: TRBJ2-3; v_gene: TRBV7-3; abundance: .; len: 16; CDR3nt: TGTGCCAGCAGCCACCGGGGGGGCATAACGGGAGATACGCAGTATTTT; CDR3aa: CASSHRGGITGDTQYF
d_gene: TRBD2; j_gene: TRBJ2-1; v_gene: TRBV4-2; abundance: .; len: 16; CDR3nt: TGTGCCAGCAGCCAACTCTCTAGCGGGGGGGCCGGTGAGCAGTTCTTC; CDR3aa: CASSQLSSGGAGEQFF
d_gene: .; j_gene: TRBJ1-4; v_gene: TRBV18; abundance: .; len: 14; CDR3nt: TGTGCCAGCTCACCGAACAGCGCTAATGAAAAACTGTTTTTT; CDR3aa: CASSPNSANEKLFF
d_gene: TRBD1; j_gene: TRBJ1-5; v_gene: TRBV7-6; abundance: .; len: 15; CDR3nt: TGTGCCAGCAGCTTAAGACAGGGGTTTATTGCGCCCCAGCATTTT; CDR3aa: CASSLRQGFIAPQHF
d_gene: TRBD2; j_gene: TRBJ2-7; v_gene: TRBV5-6; abundance: .; len: 17; CDR3nt: TGTGCCAGCAGCTTGGCCGCAGCGGGGGTGATCTCCTACGAGCAGTACTTC; CDR3aa: CASSLAAAGVISYEQYF
d_gene: .; j_gene: TRBJ2-5; v_gene: TRBV6-5; abundance: few; len: 15; CDR3nt: TGTGCCAGCAGTTACTCGGGGTCTCGGGTTCGAGAGCAGTACTTC; CDR3aa: CASSYSGSRVREQYF
d_gene: .; j_gene: TRBJ2-7; v_gene: TRBV19; abundance: .; len: 11; CDR3nt: TGTGCCAGTACCAACAAGTACGAGCAGTACTTC; CDR3aa: CASTNKYEQYF